This TCR beta chain was recorded in a study of T cells in Graves' hyperthyroidism and ophthalmopathy. Notes on the study in general: Most thyroid clonotypes that were expanded above 0.001 also turned up in blood. The model anticipated ophthalmopathy a median about 7.1 months pre-onset.

On the basis of clinical symptoms, serum thyroxine and TRAb, thyroid ultrasound and orbital computed tomography, diagnoses were made. TCR beta CDR3 region amplification was performed from RNA transcripts. Carried out on the TCR CDR3, a first-round RT-PCR used the HTBI primer set. TCRdb independently ran MiXCR on the multiplex PCR reads; one entry per CDR3 protein. The table shows roughly 800,000 distinct CDR3 sequences, with 38% occurring only once. On this clonotype itself: Antigen unknown. This could be a read error, since a much larger clone is one nucleotide away.

The CDR3 length is 15 residues. CDR1 and CDR2 (germline): LNHDA, SQIVND (reference sequence). The sequence was collected from a man in his late teens or twenties with Graves' hyperthyroidism. This sequence joins TRBV19 and TRBJ1-5; D is unresolved. Sequenced: blood. The chain's CDR3 is CASSTAEYSSQPQHF. The CDR3 region has the DNA TGTGCCAGTAGTACGGCGGAATATAGCAGTCAGCCCCAGCATTTT.